These 18 T cell receptor beta chains were all obtained from the same sample, sequenced in a study of cytomegalovirus exposure and HLA in healthy donors. PCR employed 60 Vbeta and 13 Jbeta primers. Clones were sequenced by immunoSEQ multiplex PCR, and TCRdb holds only the in-frame ones, with some missing. The sample lists about 200,000 clones, about four fifths occurring once. Sequenced sample: PBMCs. The receptors were gathered from a woman aged 25 to 39 in good health and CMV-seropositive.

The chain is built from TRBV11-2 and TRBJ2-5; 11 bases line up with TRBD1. In germline, CDR1 is SGHAT, CDR2 FQNNGV. This CDR3 spans 14 amino acids. V was pared by 3 bases and J by 5 bases, with 2 bases of the junction left unmatched. The DNA of the CDR3 is TGTGCCAGCAGCTTGGACAGGGGGCCCGAGACCCAGTACTTC. It is translated as CASSLDRGPETQYF.

The genes are TRBV7-6 and TRBJ1-1; 8 nucleotides align to TRBD1. Germline V gives CDR1 SGHVS, CDR2 FNYEAQ. Germline trimming cut 5 bases from V and 1 base from J; bases unmatched to any gene: 15. This CDR3 is 18 amino acids long. As DNA, the CDR3 is TGTGCCAGCAGCACCAGCCGGGACAGGCTACTTCAGAACACTGAAGCTTTCTTT. Protein: CASSTSRDRLLQNTEAFF.

The genes are TRBV7-8 and TRBJ1-4; maybe TRBD1 (5 bases). The ends were cut back, 4 bases at V and 2 bases at J, with 11 bases in the middle. The germline V gene has CDR1 SGHVS and CDR2 FQNEAQ. The CDR3 is made up of 15 amino acids. The CDR3 sequence is CASSSSGRTNEKLFF. CDR3 sequence (DNA): TGTGCCAGCAGCTCCTCAGGGCGCACTAATGAAAAACTGTTTTTT.

Concerning this clone: Additional DNA sequences in this sample encode the identical CDR3. The chain couples TRBV28 to TRBJ2-7; 9 bases line up with TRBD1. Germline CDR1 reads MDHEN; CDR2 reads SYDVKM. The CDR3 has 14 amino acids. Trimming at V came to 3 bases and at J to 0 bases, leaving 0 bases not matched to a gene. DNA for the CDR3: TGTGCCAGCAGTTTGACAGGGGGCTCCTACGAGCAGTACTTC. This encodes CASSLTGGSYEQYF.

This chain joins TRBV15 and TRBJ1-5, with 12 bases identical to TRBD1. The CDR3 consists of 13 residues. Germline CDR1 reads LNHNV; CDR2 reads YYDKDF (reference sequence). After removal of 8 bases from V and 7 bases from J, the junction contained 3 bases not matched to a gene. The CDR3 is CATGTGGAQPQHF. CDR3 coding DNA: TGTGCCACCGGGACAGGGGGCGCCCAGCCCCAGCATTTT. The complete variable domain, with remaining parts taken from reference TRBV15 and TRBJ1-5, reads DAMVIQNPRYQVTQFGKPVTLSCSQTLNHNVMYWYQQKSSQAPKLLFHYYDKDFNNEADTPDNFQSRRPNTSFCFLDIRSPGLGDTAMYLCATGTGGAQPQHFGDGTRLSIL.

This chain joins TRBV4-1 and TRBJ2-5; TRBD1 might be the D (6 bases). The J call may be incorrect, as the DNA end agrees better with TRBJ2-7. Germline loops: CDR1 MGHRA, CDR2 YSYEKL. This CDR3 is built from 16 residues. CDR3 protein: CASSLGLRGSLYEQYF. CDR3 DNA: TGCGCCAGCAGCCTCGGCCTCAGGGGCTCCCTCTACGAGCAGTACTTC.

This clone was seen a few times. The rearrangement joins TRBV4-3 to TRBJ1-4; D unresolved. CDR1 is LGHNA and CDR2 is YSLEER in the germline V gene. This CDR3 contains 16 residues. V was pared by 4 bases and J by 7 bases, with 19 bases between. The CDR3 is CASSPSYLRAAEKLFF. In DNA form, the CDR3 reads TGCGCCAGCAGCCCGTCTTATTTGAGGGCGGCTGAAAAACTGTTTTTT.

This chain links TRBV4-1 with TRBJ1-3; a weak D match, TRBD1 (5 bases). In germline, CDR1 is MGHRA, CDR2 YSYEKL. V lost 2 bases to trimming and J lost 5 bases, with 10 bases between them. The CDR3 consists of 14 residues. For the CDR3, the DNA is TGCGCCAGCAGCCAACAGGGTTCTCGAAACACCATATATTTT. Amino acid sequence: CASSQQGSRNTIYF.

The chain couples TRBV28 to TRBJ1-1, with a weak D call TRBD1 (6 bases). The CDR3 has 15 residues. V was cut by 5 bases and J by 5 bases, with 18 bases left in between. CDR1 and CDR2 from the germline V gene are MDHEN and SYDVKM. CDR3 coding DNA: TGTGCCAGCAGTCCTGCGACAGGCAGGTTAACTGAAGCTTTCTTT. Amino acids: CASSPATGRLTEAFF.

This clone was observed a single time. J is TRBJ1-1 and V is TRBV7-2; TRBD1 aligns across 9 bases. There are 16 residues in the CDR3. V shed 0 bases and J 0 bases; nucleotides not matched to a gene: 2. Germline V CDR1 and CDR2: SGHTA, FQGNSA. In DNA form, the CDR3 reads TGTGCCAGCAGCTTAGCGGGGACAGGGATGAACACTGAAGCTTTCTTT. It codes for CASSLAGTGMNTEAFF.

The chain links TRBV9 to TRBJ2-3; D is ambiguous. Germline lookup yields CDR1 SGDLS and CDR2 YYNGEE. CDR3 length: 15 residues. V lost 0 bases and J 3 bases, leaving 11 bases between the germline ends. This CDR3 reads CASSVDGGITDTQYF. In DNA form, the CDR3 reads TGTGCCAGCAGCGTAGACGGCGGAATTACAGATACGCAGTATTTT. Combining the CDR3 with reference TRBV9 and TRBJ2-3 gives the whole variable domain DSGVTQTPKHLITATGQRVTLRCSPRSGDLSVYWYQQSLDQGLQFLIQYYNGEERAKGNILERFSAQQFPDLHSELNLSSLELGDSALYFCASSVDGGITDTQYFGPGTRLTVL.

The V and J genes are TRBV27 and TRBJ2-1; 9 bases line up with TRBD2. V lost 6 bases, J lost 8 bases, and 11 bases stayed unmatched. CDR3 length: 15 residues. CDR1 and CDR2 (germline): MNHEY, SMNVEV (reference sequence). CDR3 sequence (DNA): TGTGCCAGCAGCCGCGGGGGGGCCAGGTTCGATGAGCAGTTCTTC. Amino acids: CASSRGGARFDEQFF.

For the CDR3, the DNA is TGTGCCAGCAGCTCACAGGGGGTAGGTTCACCCCTCCACTTT. Translation gives CASSSQGVGSPLHF. This chain uses TRBV5-6 with TRBJ1-6, with 8 bases matching TRBD1. Germline-derived CDR1 and CDR2 are SGHDT and YYEEEE. This CDR3 is 14 amino acids long. Trimming at V came to 3 bases and at J to 9 bases, leaving 5 bases not matched to a gene.

This sequence joins TRBV7-9 and TRBJ2-1, with TRBD1 matching 12 bases. This CDR3 has 18 residues. The V segment lost 2 bases and the J segment 3 bases; nucleotides outside the gene matches: 8. Looked up from germline, CDR1 is SEHNR and CDR2 is FQNEAQ (reference sequence). CDR3 in amino acids: CASSLWTGTGGVYNEQFF. CDR3 DNA: TGTGCCAGCAGCTTATGGACCGGGACAGGGGGCGTCTACAATGAGCAGTTCTTC. Variable domain in full (rest from reference TRBV7-9 and TRBJ2-1): DTGVSQNPRHKITKRGQNVTFRCDPISEHNRLYWYRQTLGQGPEFLTYFQNEAQLEKSRLLSDRFSAERPKGSFSTLEIQRTEQGDSAMYLCASSLWTGTGGVYNEQFFGPGTRLTVL.

The chain links TRBV27 to TRBJ2-5; TRBD2 matches 11 bases. Trimming cost V 0 bases and J 5 bases; bases outside gene matches: 5. CDR3 length: 16 amino acids. From germline, CDR1 is MNHEY and CDR2 SMNVEV (reference sequence). CDR3 bases: TGTGCCAGCAGTTTATCGGGGACTAGCGGCGGGGAGACCCAGTACTTC. Protein: CASSLSGTSGGETQYF.

J is TRBJ2-1 and V is TRBV28; 10 bases map to TRBD2. Germline loops: CDR1 MDHEN, CDR2 SYDVKM. The CDR3 is 15 residues long. V lost 2 bases, J lost 9 bases, and 7 bases stayed unmatched. CDR3 sequence (DNA): TGTGCCAGCAGTTTAGGCGGCCTAGCGGGAGTTGAGCAGTTCTTC. Protein product: CASSLGGLAGVEQFF.

In its sample, this clone was seen a few times. The rearrangement joins TRBV13 to TRBJ1-1; 7 bases fit TRBD1. This CDR3 has 12 residues. Germline V gene data show CDR1 as PRHDT and CDR2 as FYEKMQ (reference sequence). After removal of 5 bases from V and 12 bases from J, the junction contained 9 bases not matched to a gene. Here the CDR3 DNA reads TGTGCCAGCAGCCCGGGACAGACGAGGTCTTTCTTT. The encoded protein is CASSPGQTRSFF.

The chain carries TRBV15 and TRBJ2-7; the D gene is possibly TRBD1 (5 bases). This CDR3 region has 16 residues. Germline CDR1 reads LNHNV; CDR2 reads YYDKDF (reference sequence). Trimming removed 0 bases from V and 4 bases from J, with 16 bases in between. The CDR3 DNA is TGTGCCACCAGCAGAGACACAGCTGATCAGGGATACGAGCAGTACTTC. This translates into CATSRDTADQGYEQYF. Looking up the rest from reference TRBV15 and TRBJ2-7 gives the full variable domain: DAMVIQNPRYQVTQFGKPVTLSCSQTLNHNVMYWYQQKSSQAPKLLFHYYDKDFNNEADTPDNFQSRRPNTSFCFLDIRSPGLGDTAMYLCATSRDTADQGYEQYFGPGTRLTVT.